Reported below is one T cell receptor beta chain. Two oligonucleotides, mixed equimolar, formed the beta constant-region primer covering TRBC1 and TRBC2. Ligated cDNA was amplified by four rounds of PCR with nested alpha and beta constant-region primers and SP2. Ligation attached a single-stranded oligonucleotide with a 12-nucleotide UMI and the SP2 primer to the cDNA 3' end. TCRdb reprocessed the UMI-ligation and nested PCR reads with MiXCR, giving one entry per CDR3 protein. The sample records around 130,000 distinct CDR3 sequences, around a third being singletons. Sequential positive selection took CD4 T cells first, then CD8 T cells. Four subsets defined by CD45RA and CD27 were sorted after CD3, CD4, CD8 and live/dead staining. These data are taken from a study of naive and memory T cell subsets. This CDR3 comprises 16 residues. V was trimmed by 3 bases and J by 3 bases, leaving 14 bases between them. The germline CDR1 and CDR2 sequences are KGHSH and LQKENI.

The receptor's source is a human donor in good health. The sample was central memory CD4+ T cells from blood. V gene TRBV18 combines with J gene TRBJ2-2; D not certain. CDR3 region: CASSPQRPSYTGELFF. CDR3 in DNA: TGTGCCAGCTCACCCCAACGGCCCTCCTACACCGGGGAGCTGTTTTTT. The variable domain in full, with the rest retrieved from reference TRBV18 and TRBJ2-2, is NAGVMQNPRHLVRRRGQEARLRCSPMKGHSHVYWYRQLPEEGLKFMVYLQKENIIDESGMPKERFSAEFPKEGPSILRIQQVVRGDSAAYFCASSPQRPSYTGELFFGEGSRLTVL.